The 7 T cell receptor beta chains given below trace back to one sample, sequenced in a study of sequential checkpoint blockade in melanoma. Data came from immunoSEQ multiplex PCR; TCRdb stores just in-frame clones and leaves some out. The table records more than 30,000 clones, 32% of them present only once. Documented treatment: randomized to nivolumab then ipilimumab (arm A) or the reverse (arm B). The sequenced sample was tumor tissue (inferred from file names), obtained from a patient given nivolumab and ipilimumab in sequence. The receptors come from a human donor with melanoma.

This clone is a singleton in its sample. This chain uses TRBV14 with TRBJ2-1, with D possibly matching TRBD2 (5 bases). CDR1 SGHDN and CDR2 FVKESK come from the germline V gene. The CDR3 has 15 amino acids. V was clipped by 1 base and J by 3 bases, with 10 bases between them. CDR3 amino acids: CASSQVAGGYNEQFF. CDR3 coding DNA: TGTGCCAGCAGCCAAGTTGCGGGCGGCTACAATGAGCAGTTCTTC.

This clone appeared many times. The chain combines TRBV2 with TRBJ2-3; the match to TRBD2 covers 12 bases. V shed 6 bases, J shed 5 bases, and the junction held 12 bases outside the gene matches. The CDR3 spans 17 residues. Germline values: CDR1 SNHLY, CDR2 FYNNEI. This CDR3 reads CASRAEMTSGGLDTQYF. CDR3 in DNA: TGTGCCAGCAGGGCTGAAATGACTAGCGGGGGATTAGATACGCAGTATTTT. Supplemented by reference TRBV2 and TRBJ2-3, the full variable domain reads EPEVTQTPSHQVTQMGQEVILRCVPISNHLYFYWYRQILGQKVEFLVSFYNNEISEKSEIFDDQFSVERPDGSNFTLKIRSTKLEDSAMYFCASRAEMTSGGLDTQYFGPGTRLTVL.

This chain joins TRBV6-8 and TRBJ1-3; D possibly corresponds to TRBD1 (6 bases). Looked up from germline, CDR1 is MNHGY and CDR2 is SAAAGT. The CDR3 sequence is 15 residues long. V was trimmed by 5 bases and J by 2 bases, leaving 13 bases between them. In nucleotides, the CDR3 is TGTGCCAGCAGTCCCGACAGGAACGCTGGAAACACCATATATTTT. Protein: CASSPDRNAGNTIYF.

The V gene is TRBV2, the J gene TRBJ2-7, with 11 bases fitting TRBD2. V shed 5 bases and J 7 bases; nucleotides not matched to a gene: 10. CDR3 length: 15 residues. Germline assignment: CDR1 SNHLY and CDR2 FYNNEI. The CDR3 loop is CASSRQTSGSREQYF. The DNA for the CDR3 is TGTGCCAGCAGTCGACAAACTAGCGGGAGTCGAGAGCAGTACTTC.

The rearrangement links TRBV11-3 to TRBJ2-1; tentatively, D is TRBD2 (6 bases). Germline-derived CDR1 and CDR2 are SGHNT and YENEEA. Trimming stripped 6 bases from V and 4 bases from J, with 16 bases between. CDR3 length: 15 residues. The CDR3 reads CASSLQTRGYNEQFF. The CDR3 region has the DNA TGTGCCAGCAGTCTGCAGACTAGAGGGTACAATGAGCAGTTCTTC.

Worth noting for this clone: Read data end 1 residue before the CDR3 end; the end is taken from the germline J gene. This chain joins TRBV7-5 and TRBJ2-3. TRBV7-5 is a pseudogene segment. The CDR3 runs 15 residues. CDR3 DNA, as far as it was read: TGTGTCAGAAGCTTAGGACTTGGGCGCACAGATACGCAGTAT. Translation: CVRSLGLGRTDTQY. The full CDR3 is CVRSLGLGRTDTQYF.

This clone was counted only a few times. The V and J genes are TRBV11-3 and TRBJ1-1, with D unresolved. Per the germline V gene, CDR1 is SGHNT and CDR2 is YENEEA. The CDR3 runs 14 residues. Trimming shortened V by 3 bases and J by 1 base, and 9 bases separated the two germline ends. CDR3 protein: CASSLQQSNTEAFF. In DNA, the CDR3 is TGTGCCAGCAGCTTGCAACAGTCGAACACTGAAGCTTTCTTT.